In this sample, the clone carrying this TCR beta chain turned up many times. The antigen remains unidentified. In TCRdb, the 5' RACE reads were re-called with MiXCR into one record per CDR3 protein. The sample has about 120,000 distinct CDR3 sequences, roughly 3.4% seen once. From germline, CDR1 is SGDLS and CDR2 YYNGEE. The germline V and J ends were trimmed by 3 bases and 1 base, with 7 bases remaining between them. The CDR3 totals 13 residues. This sample stems from a study of neurological immune-mediated disorders. Findings of the study overall: The multiple sclerosis repertoire cluster had no clinical or MRI feature associated with it. When the repertoires were grouped phylogenetically, those of 18 of the 34 multiple sclerosis patients came together in a single cluster of related CDR3 sequences, which points to a possible repertoire-level signature.

This chain connects TRBV9 to TRBJ1-1; TRBD1 is a possible D gene (6 bases). The TCR was taken from a woman aged 25 to 39 with multiple sclerosis. The sample was PBMCs. The CDR3 reads CASSAGQNTEAFF. As DNA, the CDR3 is TGTGCCAGCAGCGCGGGACAGAACACTGAAGCTTTCTTT.